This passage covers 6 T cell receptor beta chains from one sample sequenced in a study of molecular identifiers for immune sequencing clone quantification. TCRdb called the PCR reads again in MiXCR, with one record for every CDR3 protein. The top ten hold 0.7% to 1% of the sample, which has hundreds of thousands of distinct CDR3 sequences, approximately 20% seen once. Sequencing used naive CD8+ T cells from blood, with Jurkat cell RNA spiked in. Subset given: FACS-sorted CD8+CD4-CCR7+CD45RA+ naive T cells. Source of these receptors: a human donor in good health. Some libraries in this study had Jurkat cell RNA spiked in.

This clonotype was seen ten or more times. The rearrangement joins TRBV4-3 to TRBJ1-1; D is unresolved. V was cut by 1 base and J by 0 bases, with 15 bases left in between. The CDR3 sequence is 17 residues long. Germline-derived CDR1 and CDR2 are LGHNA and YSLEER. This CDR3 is CASSQGKVGFLNTEAFF. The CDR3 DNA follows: TGCGCCAGCAGCCAAGGAAAAGTTGGCTTCCTGAACACTGAAGCTTTCTTT.

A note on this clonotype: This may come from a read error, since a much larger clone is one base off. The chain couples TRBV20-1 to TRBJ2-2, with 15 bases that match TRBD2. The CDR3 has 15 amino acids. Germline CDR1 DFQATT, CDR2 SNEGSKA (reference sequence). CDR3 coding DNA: TGCAGTGCCAGGACTAGCGGGAGGGACACCGGGGAGCTGTGTTTT. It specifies CSARTSGRDTGELCF.

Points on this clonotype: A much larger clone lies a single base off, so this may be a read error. The CDR3 reads CVSIHQETQYF. CDR3 coding DNA: TGTGTCAGCATCCACCAAGAGACCCAGTACTTC. The genes are TRBV7-9 and TRBJ2-5; D is unclear. CDR3 size: 11 residues. CDR1 is SEHNR, CDR2 FQNEAQ, per germline (reference sequence).

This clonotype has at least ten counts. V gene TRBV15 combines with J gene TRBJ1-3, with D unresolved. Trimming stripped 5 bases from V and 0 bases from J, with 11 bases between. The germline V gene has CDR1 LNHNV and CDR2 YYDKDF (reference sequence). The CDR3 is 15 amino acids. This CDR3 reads CATSADVNSGNTIYF. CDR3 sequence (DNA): TGTGCCACCAGCGCGGACGTAAACTCTGGAAACACCATATATTTT.

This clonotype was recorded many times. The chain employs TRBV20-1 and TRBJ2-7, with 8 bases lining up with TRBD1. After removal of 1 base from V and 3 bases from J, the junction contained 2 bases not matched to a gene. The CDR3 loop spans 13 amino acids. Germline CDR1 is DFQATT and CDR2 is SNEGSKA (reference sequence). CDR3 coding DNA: TGCAGTGCTAGAGGGACAGGGTACTACGAGCAGTACTTC. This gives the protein CSARGTGYYEQYF.

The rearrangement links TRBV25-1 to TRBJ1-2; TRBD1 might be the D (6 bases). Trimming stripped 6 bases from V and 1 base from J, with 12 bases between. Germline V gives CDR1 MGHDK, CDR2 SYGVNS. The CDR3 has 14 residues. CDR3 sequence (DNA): TGTGCCAGCAGGCCCGGGGGCGGTAACTATGGCTACACCTTC. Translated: CASRPGGGNYGYTF.